The 14 T cell receptor beta chains listed next were all sequenced from one sample in a study of T cells in Graves' hyperthyroidism and ophthalmopathy. It was RNA transcripts that yielded the amplified TCR beta CDR3 regions. During a first-round RT-PCR of the TCR CDR3, the HTBI primer set was used. TCRdb ran MiXCR on the multiplex PCR reads and lists one entry per CDR3 protein. The table shows hundreds of thousands of distinct CDR3 sequences, with under 15% occurring only once. Sample: blood. All receptors derive from a young woman with Graves' hyperthyroidism.

This clonotype appeared many times. V is TRBV2 and J is TRBJ2-1; D not resolved. Between the trimmed V and J ends, which lost 3 bases and 6 bases, there was a span of 9 bases. Germline values: CDR1 SNHLY, CDR2 FYNNEI. The CDR3 contains 13 residues. Written as DNA, the CDR3 is TGTGCCAGCAGTGATTCAGGATTCAATGAGCAGTTCTTC. This gives the protein CASSDSGFNEQFF.

This clonotype was counted at least ten times. CDR3 region: CASSLVAGAAGELFF. CDR3 nucleotide sequence: TGTGCCAGCAGCTTAGTAGCGGGAGCGGCCGGGGAGCTGTTTTTT. The rearrangement links TRBV7-2 to TRBJ2-2, with 9 bases fitting TRBD2. The CDR3 sequence is 15 residues long. The V gene end was trimmed by 1 base and the J gene end by 6 bases; junction bases not matched to a gene: 3. Germline V gene lookup returns CDR1 SGHTA and CDR2 FQGNSA.

This clonotype was seen repeatedly, ten times or more. This chain uses TRBV11-2 with TRBJ1-4, with D uncertain. This CDR3 contains 12 residues. Germline V CDR1 and CDR2: SGHAT, FQNNGV. The V and J ends lost 0 bases and 6 bases respectively, with 2 bases between them. CDR3 nucleotide sequence: TGTGCCAGCAGCTTAGATTATGAAAAACTGTTTTTT. Its protein is CASSLDYEKLFF.

This clonotype was counted many times. The chain combines TRBV5-1 with TRBJ2-3; D perhaps matches TRBD2 (5 bases). This CDR3 has 14 amino acids. The V gene lost 2 bases and the J gene lost 1 base, with 8 bases spanning the gap. Per the germline V gene, CDR1 is SGHRS and CDR2 is YFSETQ. The CDR3 sequence is CASSLADGTDTQYF. The CDR3 bases are TGCGCCAGCAGCTTAGCGGACGGCACAGATACGCAGTATTTT.

There are many counts of this clonotype. The rearrangement joins TRBV7-2 to TRBJ2-2; D is uncertain. CDR1 and CDR2 (germline): SGHTA, FQGNSA. The CDR3 extends over 14 amino acids. The V and J ends lost 4 bases and 3 bases respectively, with 9 bases between them. CDR3 sequence reads: CASSSGTYTGELFF. The CDR3 nucleotides read TGTGCCAGCAGCTCTGGAACGTACACCGGGGAGCTGTTTTTT.

This clonotype appeared many times. The chain links TRBV7-3 to TRBJ2-4; TRBD1 agrees at 9 bases. The V and J ends lost 5 bases and 6 bases, in that order; junction bases with no gene match: 5. CDR1 is SGHTA, CDR2 FQGTGA, per germline. The CDR3 is made up of 14 amino acids. The CDR3 sequence is CASSPGQGPNIQYF. For the CDR3, the DNA is TGTGCCAGCAGCCCCGGACAGGGGCCAAACATTCAGTACTTC.

This clonotype has a count of ten or more. CDR3 amino acids: CASSLRVAGVAEQFF. The CDR3 region has the DNA TGTGCCAGCAGCTTGAGGGTTGCGGGAGTAGCTGAGCAGTTCTTC. This chain connects TRBV7-2 to TRBJ2-1, with 7 bases that match TRBD2. Germline trimming cut 3 bases from V and 9 bases from J; bases unmatched to any gene: 11. The CDR3 contains 15 residues. The germline CDR1 and CDR2 sequences are SGHTA and FQGNSA.

In its sample, this clonotype was seen many times. V is TRBV28 and J is TRBJ2-5, with 10 nucleotides matching TRBD2. Trimming cost V 5 bases and J 5 bases; bases outside gene matches: 5. This CDR3 has 14 amino acids. The germline gives CDR1 MDHEN, CDR2 SYDVKM. The CDR3 loop reads CASSTSGAGETQYF. CDR3 DNA sequence: TGTGCCAGCAGTACTAGCGGGGCGGGGGAGACCCAGTACTTC.

In regard to this clonotype: This may arise from a read error, as a much more abundant clone is one base away. The chain links TRBV24-1 to TRBJ2-5; D gene uncertain. There are 12 residues in the CDR3. Germline V lookup: CDR1 KGHDR, CDR2 SFDVKD. In nucleotides, the CDR3 is TGTGCCACCAGTGATTTGGGAGAGACCCGGTACTTC. This translates into CATSDLGETRYF.

Of note for this clonotype: Mismatch with germline at one junction end may stem from a read error. The chain links TRBV7-9 to TRBJ2-4, with D hard to call. There are 14 residues in the CDR3. Germline loops: CDR1 SEHNR, CDR2 FQNEAQ (reference sequence). The chain's CDR3 is CASSPWGTRNIQHF. As DNA, the CDR3 is TGTGCCAGCAGCCCCTGGGGTACCAGGAACATTCAGCACTTC. Filled out from reference TRBV7-9 and TRBJ2-4, the complete variable domain reads DTGVSQNPRHKITKRGQNVTFRCDPISEHNRLYWYRQTLGQGPEFLTYFQNEAQLEKSRLLSDRFSAERPKGSFSTLEIQRTEQGDSAMYLCASSPWGTRNIQHFGAGTRLSVL.

This sequence joins TRBV20-1 and TRBJ1-5; 8 bases match TRBD1. This CDR3 has 14 amino acids. After removal of 5 bases from V and 2 bases from J, the junction contained 5 bases not matched to a gene. Germline CDR1 DFQATT, CDR2 SNEGSKA (reference sequence). In nucleotides, the CDR3 is TGCAGTGCTGGACCGACAGGGGGCAATCAGCCCCAGCATTTT. Translating it yields CSAGPTGGNQPQHF.

This clonotype appeared a few times. This chain joins TRBV10-3 and TRBJ2-1, with D perhaps TRBD2 (6 bases). The CDR3 consists of 17 residues. Per the germline V gene, CDR1 is ENHRY and CDR2 is SYGVKD. V lost 4 bases, J lost 5 bases, and 21 bases lay in between. CDR3 nucleotide sequence: TGTGCCATCAGTGCCCCGGGCCATGGGGCGGGAAACAATGAGCAGTTCTTC. Translated, it gives CAISAPGHGAGNNEQFF.

The chain links TRBV19 to TRBJ2-7; 12 positions match TRBD2. The junction had 8 bases not matched to a gene; V was cut back by 4 bases and J by 1 base. Germline-derived CDR1 and CDR2 are LNHDA and SQIVND (reference sequence). This CDR3 has 17 residues. The chain's CDR3 is CASSKTSGGLFSYEQYF. CDR3 DNA sequence: TGTGCCAGTAGTAAGACTAGCGGGGGACTCTTTTCCTACGAGCAGTACTTC.

The chain has TRBV11-1 and TRBJ2-2; D gene unclear. The CDR3 has 16 residues. Germline CDR1 reads SGHAT; CDR2 reads FQDESV (reference sequence). V was trimmed by 0 bases and J by 7 bases, leaving 15 bases between them. The CDR3 loop is CASSLAVEAPYGELFF. CDR3 in DNA: TGTGCCAGCAGCTTAGCGGTTGAGGCTCCCTACGGGGAGCTGTTTTTT.